Presented here are 14 T cell receptor beta chains from one specimen sequenced in a study of shared clonotypes between healthy human individuals. Clones were sequenced by immunoSEQ multiplex PCR, and TCRdb holds only the in-frame ones, with some missing. Of about 2 million clones in the sample, around 95% were seen once. The sequencing sample was made of naive CD4+ T cells sorted from blood. Subset: CD45RA+ positively selected. Every receptor here comes from a man aged 18 to 29 in good health.

The chain carries TRBV29-1 and TRBJ2-5; the D gene is possibly TRBD2 (6 bases). The CDR3 is 14 residues long. V was pared by 6 bases and J by 2 bases, with 16 bases between. Germline values: CDR1 SQVTM, CDR2 ANQGSEA. The CDR3 nucleotides read TGCAGCGTCCCCCGGGGAGGACTACAAGAGACCCAGTACTTC. It codes for CSVPRGGLQETQYF.

The rearrangement uses TRBV2 and TRBJ2-1; D is undetermined. Germline CDR1 SNHLY, CDR2 FYNNEI. The CDR3 is made up of 14 amino acids. V lost 2 bases, J lost 5 bases, and 10 bases lay in between. As DNA, the CDR3 is TGTGCCAGCAGTGAAATTAATTTGAACAATGAGCAGTTCTTC. As protein: CASSEINLNNEQFF.

This clone appeared a few times. The chain is built from TRBV5-1 and TRBJ2-7; 7 bases match TRBD2. After removal of 1 base from V and 0 bases from J, the junction contained 4 bases not matched to a gene. This CDR3 region has 15 residues. Germline lookup yields CDR1 SGHRS and CDR2 YFSETQ. The CDR3 region is CASSLPAGNSYEQYF. The DNA of the CDR3 is TGCGCCAGCAGCTTGCCAGCGGGGAACTCCTACGAGCAGTACTTC.

This rearrangement joins TRBV10-3 to TRBJ2-3, with D perhaps given as TRBD1 or TRBD2 (5 bases each). CDR3 length: 14 residues. V shed 4 bases and J shed 3 bases, with 11 bases lying between them. Germline assignment: CDR1 ENHRY and CDR2 SYGVKD. The CDR3 loop reads CAISGGDQTDTQYF. The CDR3 bases are TGTGCCATCAGTGGTGGGGACCAGACAGATACGCAGTATTTT.

The rearrangement links TRBV5-4 to TRBJ2-7, with 7 bases fitting TRBD1. Germline CDR1 is SGHNT and CDR2 is YYREEE (reference sequence). V trimming: 4 bases; J trimming: 0 bases; junction bases outside the gene matches: 10. The CDR3 length is 16 residues. CDR3 in DNA: TGTGCCAGCAGCCAAAGACAGGGTACGCCCTCCTACGAGCAGTACTTC. Translated, it gives CASSQRQGTPSYEQYF.

The rearrangement joins TRBV2 to TRBJ2-1; no clear D gene. V was clipped by 7 bases and J by 2 bases, with 12 bases between them. The length of the CDR3 is 14 residues. CDR1 is SNHLY and CDR2 is FYNNEI in the germline V gene. The DNA for the CDR3 is TGTGCCAGCATAGGGTGGAGCACCTACAATGAGCAGTTCTTC. Its protein is CASIGWSTYNEQFF. Variable domain in full (rest from reference TRBV2 and TRBJ2-1): EPEVTQTPSHQVTQMGQEVILRCVPISNHLYFYWYRQILGQKVEFLVSFYNNEISEKSEIFDDQFSVERPDGSNFTLKIRSTKLEDSAMYFCASIGWSTYNEQFFGPGTRLTVL.

This chain connects TRBV9 to TRBJ1-1, with a tentative D call TRBD1 (5 bases). The CDR3 length is 15 residues. V dropped 4 bases and J dropped 1 base, with 14 bases sitting between them. The germline CDR1 and CDR2 sequences are SGDLS and YYNGEE. CDR3 coding DNA: TGTGCCAGCAGCCCCCGAGAAGGGACGAACACTGAAGCTTTCTTT. Translating gives CASSPREGTNTEAFF.

V and J are TRBV19 and TRBJ2-3; 8 bases align to TRBD2. The CDR3 is 13 amino acids. V shed 6 bases, J shed 4 bases, and the junction held 3 bases outside the gene matches. The germline CDR1 and CDR2 sequences are LNHDA and SQIVND (reference sequence). CDR3 bases: TGTGCCAGTAGCCCGACTAGCGCAGATACGCAGTATTTT. Translation gives CASSPTSADTQYF.

The chain joins TRBV19 to TRBJ1-6; TRBD1 might be the D (6 bases). V was pared by 3 bases and J by 8 bases, with 14 bases between. The CDR3 sequence is 15 residues long. CDR1 and CDR2 from the germline V gene are LNHDA and SQIVND (reference sequence). CDR3 in amino acids: CASSMGAGPDSPLHF. For the CDR3, the DNA is TGTGCCAGTAGTATGGGGGCAGGGCCGGATTCACCCCTCCACTTT.

The chain carries TRBV6-4 and TRBJ2-3; the match to TRBD2 covers 15 bases. The CDR3 totals 17 residues. Germline CDR1 is MRHNA and CDR2 is SNTAGT. V gave up 5 bases and J gave up 4 bases; unmatched junction bases: 7. CDR3 DNA sequence: TGTGCCAGCAGTCGGACTAGCGGGGGGGCTGAGGCAGATACGCAGTATTTT. Protein product: CASSRTSGGAEADTQYF.

This rearrangement joins TRBV7-2 to TRBJ2-2; 11 bases map to TRBD2. Trimming removed 6 bases from V and 4 bases from J; junction bases left unmatched: 4. Germline lookup yields CDR1 SGHTA and CDR2 FQGNSA. The CDR3 totals 15 residues. The chain's CDR3 is CASRKGLAATGELFF. The CDR3 DNA follows: TGTGCCAGCAGGAAGGGACTAGCGGCCACCGGGGAGCTGTTTTTT.

This chain links TRBV18 with TRBJ1-2; D unclear. Between the trimmed V and J ends, which lost 2 bases and 3 bases, there was a span of 13 bases. This CDR3 has 15 residues. Germline values: CDR1 KGHSH, CDR2 LQKENI. The CDR3 coding sequence is TGTGCCAGCTCACCAGTTGGGATAGATGACTATGGCTACACCTTC. Amino acids: CASSPVGIDDYGYTF.

The V call is TRBV5-4, the J call TRBJ1-4, with 7 bases fitting TRBD1. After removal of 4 bases from V and 1 base from J, the junction contained 4 bases not matched to a gene. This CDR3 is built from 15 residues. CDR1 SGHNT and CDR2 YYREEE come from the germline V gene (reference sequence). CDR3 sequence (DNA): TGTGCCAGCAGCACTTCAGGGGGAACTAATGAAAAACTGTTTTTT. It codes for CASSTSGGTNEKLFF.

The V and J genes are TRBV2 and TRBJ2-7; D not resolved. V was cut by 10 bases and J by 0 bases, with 16 bases left in between. Germline CDR1 reads SNHLY; CDR2 reads FYNNEI. The CDR3 has 14 residues. The CDR3 DNA reads as TGTGCCACCCGTCGAGCAGCTAGCTCCTACGAGCAGTACTTC. This gives the protein CATRRAASSYEQYF.